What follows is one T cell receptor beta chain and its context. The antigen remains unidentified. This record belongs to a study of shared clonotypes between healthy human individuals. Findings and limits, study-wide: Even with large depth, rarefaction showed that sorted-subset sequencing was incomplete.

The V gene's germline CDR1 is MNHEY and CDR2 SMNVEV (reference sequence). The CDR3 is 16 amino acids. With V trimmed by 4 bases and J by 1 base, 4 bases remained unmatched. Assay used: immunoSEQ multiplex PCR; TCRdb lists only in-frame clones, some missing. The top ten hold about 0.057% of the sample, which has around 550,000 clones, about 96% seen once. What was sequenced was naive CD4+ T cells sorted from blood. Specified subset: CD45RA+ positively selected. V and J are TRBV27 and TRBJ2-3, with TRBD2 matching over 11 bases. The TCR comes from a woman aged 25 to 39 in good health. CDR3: CASSWTLAGGTDTQYF. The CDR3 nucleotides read TGTGCCAGCAGTTGGACACTAGCGGGAGGCACAGATACGCAGTATTTT.